Listed below are T cell receptor beta chains from one sample, sequenced in a study of neurological immune-mediated disorders. TCRdb re-called the 5' RACE reads through MiXCR, storing one row per CDR3 protein. The sample lists about 45,000 distinct CDR3 sequences, 13% occurring once. Sequenced sample: PBMCs. These receptors all stem from a young man in good health. Both conserved end residues are part of each CDR3.

J gene: TRBJ2-5; V gene: TRBV9; CDR3 protein: CASSGVTGPQETQYF
J gene: TRBJ2-1; V gene: TRBV5-1; CDR3 protein: CASTLGASTYEQFF
J gene: TRBJ1-1; V gene: TRBV7-2; CDR3 protein: CASSYDQGNTEAFF
J gene: TRBJ2-1; V gene: TRBV5-1; CDR3 protein: CASSLGGQSRGPYNEQFF
J gene: TRBJ1-1; V gene: TRBV5-1; CDR3 protein: CASSPAGTGATEAFF
J gene: TRBJ2-7; V gene: TRBV5-1; CDR3 protein: CASNPGQGPYEQYF
J gene: TRBJ1-5; V gene: TRBV5-1; CDR3 protein: CASSLGQGQRYSNQPQHF
J gene: TRBJ2-7; V gene: TRBV29-1; CDR3 protein: CSVEGGQVYEQYF
J gene: TRBJ2-3; V gene: TRBV10-3; CDR3 protein: CATRGGAGASTDTQYF
J gene: TRBJ2-5; V gene: TRBV25-1; CDR3 protein: CASSPLGPSDQETQYF
J gene: TRBJ2-7; V gene: TRBV4-1; CDR3 protein: CASSQDNGGLAGDEQYF
J gene: TRBJ2-7; V gene: TRBV5-1; CDR3 protein: CASSWDSPGSFEQYF
J gene: TRBJ2-7; V gene: TRBV12-3/TRBV12-4; CDR3 protein: CASSLDAGPYEQYF